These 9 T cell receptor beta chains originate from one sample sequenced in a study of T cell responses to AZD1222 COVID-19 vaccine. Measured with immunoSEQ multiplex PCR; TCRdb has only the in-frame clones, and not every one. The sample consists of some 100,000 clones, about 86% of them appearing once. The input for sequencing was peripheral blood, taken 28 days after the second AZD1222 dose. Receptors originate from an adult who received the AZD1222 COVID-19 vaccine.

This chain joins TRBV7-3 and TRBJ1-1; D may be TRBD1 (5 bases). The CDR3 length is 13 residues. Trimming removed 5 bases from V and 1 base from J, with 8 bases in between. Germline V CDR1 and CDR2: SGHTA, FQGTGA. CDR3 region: CASSRDRNTEAFF. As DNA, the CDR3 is TGTGCCAGCAGCCGAGACAGGAACACTGAAGCTTTCTTT.

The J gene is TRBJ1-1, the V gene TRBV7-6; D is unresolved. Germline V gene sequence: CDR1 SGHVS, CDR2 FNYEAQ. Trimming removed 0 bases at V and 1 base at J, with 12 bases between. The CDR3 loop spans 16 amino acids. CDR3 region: CASSLAWAAGNTEAFF. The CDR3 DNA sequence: TGTGCCAGCAGCTTAGCTTGGGCAGCGGGGAACACTGAAGCTTTCTTT.

The CDR3 is CASSLWGRREDEQYF. CDR3 in DNA: TGTGCCAGCAGTTTATGGGGTAGGCGGGAGGACGAGCAGTACTTC. The chain combines TRBV28 with TRBJ2-7; 8 nucleotides line up with TRBD2. The length of the CDR3 is 15 residues. Germline CDR1 is MDHEN and CDR2 is SYDVKM. With V trimmed by 0 bases and J by 5 bases, 6 bases remained unmatched. Variable domain in full (rest from reference TRBV28 and TRBJ2-7): DVKVTQSSRYLVKRTGEKVFLECVQDMDHENMFWYRQDPGLGLRLIYFSYDVKMKEKGDIPEGYSVSREKKERFSLILESASTNQTSMYLCASSLWGRREDEQYFGPGTRLTVT.

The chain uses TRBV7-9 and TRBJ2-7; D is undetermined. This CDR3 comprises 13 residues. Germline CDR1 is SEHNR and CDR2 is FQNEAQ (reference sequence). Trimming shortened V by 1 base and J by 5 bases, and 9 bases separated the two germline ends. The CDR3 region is CASSLGWWNEQYF. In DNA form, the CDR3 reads TGTGCCAGCAGCTTAGGCTGGTGGAACGAGCAGTACTTC.

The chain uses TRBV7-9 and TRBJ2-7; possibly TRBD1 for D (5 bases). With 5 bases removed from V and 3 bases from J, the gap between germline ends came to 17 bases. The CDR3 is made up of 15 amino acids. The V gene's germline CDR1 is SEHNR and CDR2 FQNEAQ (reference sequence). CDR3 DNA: TGTGCCAGCAGCCGAGACAGTGGAAACGACTACGAGCAGTACTTC. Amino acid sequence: CASSRDSGNDYEQYF. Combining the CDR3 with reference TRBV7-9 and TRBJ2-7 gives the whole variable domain DTGVSQNPRHKITKRGQNVTFRCDPISEHNRLYWYRQTLGQGPEFLTYFQNEAQLEKSRLLSDRFSAERPKGSFSTLEIQRTEQGDSAMYLCASSRDSGNDYEQYFGPGTRLTVT.

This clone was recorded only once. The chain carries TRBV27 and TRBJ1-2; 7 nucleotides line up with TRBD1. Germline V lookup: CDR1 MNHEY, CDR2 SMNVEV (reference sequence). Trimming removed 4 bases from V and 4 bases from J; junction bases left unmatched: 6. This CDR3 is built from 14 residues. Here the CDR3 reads CASSSRRGLYGYTF. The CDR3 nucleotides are TGTGCCAGCAGTTCTAGGAGGGGGCTCTATGGCTACACCTTC.

For the CDR3, the DNA is TGCAGCGTTCAGGACTACGAGCAGTACTTC. Its protein is CSVQDYEQYF. The chain employs TRBV29-1 and TRBJ2-7; no firm D call. V lost 5 bases to trimming and J lost 3 bases, with 5 bases between them. The CDR3 has 10 amino acids. Germline assignment: CDR1 SQVTM and CDR2 ANQGSEA.

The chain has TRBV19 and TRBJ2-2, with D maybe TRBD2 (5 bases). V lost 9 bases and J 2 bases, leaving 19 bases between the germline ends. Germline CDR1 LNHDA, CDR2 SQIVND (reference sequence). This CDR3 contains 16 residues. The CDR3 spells CASKALAGFNTGELFF. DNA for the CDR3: TGTGCCAGCAAAGCCCTAGCTGGATTCAACACCGGGGAGCTGTTTTTT. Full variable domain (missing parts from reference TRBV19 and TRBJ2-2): DGGITQSPKYLFRKEGQNVTLSCEQNLNHDAMYWYRQDPGQGLRLIYYSQIVNDFQKGDIAEGYSVSREKKESFPLTVTSAQKNPTAFYLCASKALAGFNTGELFFGEGSRLTVL.

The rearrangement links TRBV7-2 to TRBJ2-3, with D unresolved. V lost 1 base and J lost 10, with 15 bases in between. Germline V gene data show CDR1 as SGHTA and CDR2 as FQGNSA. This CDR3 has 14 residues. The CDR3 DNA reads TGTGCCAGCAGCTTAGAATCGATGACTCCCCCGCAGTATTTT. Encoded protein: CASSLESMTPPQYF.